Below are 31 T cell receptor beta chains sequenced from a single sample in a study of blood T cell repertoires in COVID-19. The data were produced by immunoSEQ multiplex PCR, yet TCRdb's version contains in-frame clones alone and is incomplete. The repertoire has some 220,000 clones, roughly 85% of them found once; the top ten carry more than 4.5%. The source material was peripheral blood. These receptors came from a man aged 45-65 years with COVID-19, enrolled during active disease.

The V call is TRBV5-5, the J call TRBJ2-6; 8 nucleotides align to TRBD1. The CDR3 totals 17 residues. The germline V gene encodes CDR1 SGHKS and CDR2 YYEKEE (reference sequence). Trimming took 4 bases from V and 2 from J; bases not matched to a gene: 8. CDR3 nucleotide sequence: TGTGCCAGCAGCAACCGCCCGGACAGGGCTGGGGCCAACGTCCTGACTTTC. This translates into CASSNRPDRAGANVLTF.

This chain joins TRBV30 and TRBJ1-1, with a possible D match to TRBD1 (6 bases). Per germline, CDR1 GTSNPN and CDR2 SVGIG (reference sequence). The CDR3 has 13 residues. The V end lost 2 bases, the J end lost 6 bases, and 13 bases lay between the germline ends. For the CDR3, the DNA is TGTGCCTGGAGTAGCACAGGGTTCGCTGAAGCTTTCTTT. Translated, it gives CAWSSTGFAEAFF.

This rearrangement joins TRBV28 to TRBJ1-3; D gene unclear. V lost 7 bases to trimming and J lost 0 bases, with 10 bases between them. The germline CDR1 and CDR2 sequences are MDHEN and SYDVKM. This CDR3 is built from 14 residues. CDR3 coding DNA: TGTGCCAGCACAGGTTTTCGCTCTGGAAACACCATATATTTT. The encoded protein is CASTGFRSGNTIYF.

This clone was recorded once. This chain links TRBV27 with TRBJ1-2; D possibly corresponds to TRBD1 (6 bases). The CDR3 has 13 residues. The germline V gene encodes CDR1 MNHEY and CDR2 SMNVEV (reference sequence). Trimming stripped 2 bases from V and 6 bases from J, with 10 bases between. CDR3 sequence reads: CASSLTGRDGYTF. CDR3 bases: TGTGCCAGCAGTTTAACAGGGAGAGATGGCTACACCTTC.

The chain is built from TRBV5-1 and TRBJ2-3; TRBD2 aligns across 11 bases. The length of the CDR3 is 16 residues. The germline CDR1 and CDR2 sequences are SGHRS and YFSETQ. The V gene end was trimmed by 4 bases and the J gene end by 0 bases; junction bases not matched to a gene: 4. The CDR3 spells CASSIGTSGSTDTQYF. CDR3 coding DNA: TGCGCCAGCAGCATCGGGACTAGCGGTAGCACAGATACGCAGTATTTT.

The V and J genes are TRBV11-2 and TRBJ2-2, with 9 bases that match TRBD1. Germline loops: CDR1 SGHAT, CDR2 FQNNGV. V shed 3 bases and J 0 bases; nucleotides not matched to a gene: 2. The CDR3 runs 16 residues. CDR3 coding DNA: TGTGCCAGCAGCTTCGGACAGGGGACGAACACCGGGGAGCTGTTTTTT. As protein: CASSFGQGTNTGELFF.

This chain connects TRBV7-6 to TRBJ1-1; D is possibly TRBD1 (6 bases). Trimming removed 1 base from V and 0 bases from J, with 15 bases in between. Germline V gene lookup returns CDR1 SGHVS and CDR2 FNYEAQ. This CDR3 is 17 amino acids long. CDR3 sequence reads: CASSLGGGSTMNTEAFF. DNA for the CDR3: TGTGCCAGCAGCTTAGGTGGGGGCTCCACCATGAACACTGAAGCTTTCTTT.

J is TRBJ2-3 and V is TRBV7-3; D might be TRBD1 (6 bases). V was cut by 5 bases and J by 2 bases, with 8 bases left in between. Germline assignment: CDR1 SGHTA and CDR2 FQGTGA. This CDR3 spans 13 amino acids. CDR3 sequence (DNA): TGTGCCAGCAGCACGGGACACACAGATACGCAGTATTTT. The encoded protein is CASSTGHTDTQYF.

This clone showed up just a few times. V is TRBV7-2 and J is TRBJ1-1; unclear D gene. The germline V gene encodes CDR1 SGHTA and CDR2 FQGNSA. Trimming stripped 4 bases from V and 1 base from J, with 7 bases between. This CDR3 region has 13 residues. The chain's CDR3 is CASSSRGNTEAFF. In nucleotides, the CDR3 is TGTGCCAGCAGCTCACGAGGGAACACTGAAGCTTTCTTT.

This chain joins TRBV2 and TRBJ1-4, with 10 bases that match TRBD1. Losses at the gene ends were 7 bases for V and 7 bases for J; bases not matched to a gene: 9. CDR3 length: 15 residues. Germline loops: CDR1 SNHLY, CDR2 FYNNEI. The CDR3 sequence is CASKLRTGGGEKLFF. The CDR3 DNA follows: TGTGCCAGCAAGCTACGGACAGGGGGGGGTGAAAAACTGTTTTTT.

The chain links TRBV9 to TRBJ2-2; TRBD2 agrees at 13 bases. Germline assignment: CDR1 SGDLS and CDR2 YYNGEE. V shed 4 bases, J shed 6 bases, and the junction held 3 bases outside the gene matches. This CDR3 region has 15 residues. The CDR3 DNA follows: TGTGCCAGCAGCACCACTAGCGGGGGGGCCGGGGAGCTGTTTTTT. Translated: CASSTTSGGAGELFF.

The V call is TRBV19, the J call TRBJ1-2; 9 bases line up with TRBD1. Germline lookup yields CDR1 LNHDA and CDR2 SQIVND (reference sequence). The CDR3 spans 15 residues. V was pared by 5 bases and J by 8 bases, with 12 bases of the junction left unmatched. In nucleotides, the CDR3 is TGTGCCAGTAGTCCTACCCCGGGACAGGGTAACGGCTACACCTTC. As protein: CASSPTPGQGNGYTF.

The CDR3 sequence: CASSVSGVGGEQFF. The CDR3 region has the DNA TGTGCCAGCAGTGTTTCCGGGGTAGGTGGGGAGCAGTTCTTC. The chain recombines TRBV27 with TRBJ2-1; D is possibly TRBD2 (5 bases). V lost 5 bases and J lost 10, with 18 bases in between. CDR1 MNHEY and CDR2 SMNVEV come from the germline V gene (reference sequence). This CDR3 is built from 14 residues.

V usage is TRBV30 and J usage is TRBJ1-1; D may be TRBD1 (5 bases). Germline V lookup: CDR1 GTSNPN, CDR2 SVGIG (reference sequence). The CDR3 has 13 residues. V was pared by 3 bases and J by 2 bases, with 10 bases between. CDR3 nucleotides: TGTGCCTGGAGCTTCCAGGGTAACACTGAAGCTTTCTTT. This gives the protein CAWSFQGNTEAFF.

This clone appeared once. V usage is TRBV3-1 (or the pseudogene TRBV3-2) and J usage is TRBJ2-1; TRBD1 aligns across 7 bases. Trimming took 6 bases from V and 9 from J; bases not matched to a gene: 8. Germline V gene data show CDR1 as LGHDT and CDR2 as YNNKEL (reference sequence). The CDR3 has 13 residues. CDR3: CASSSRGPAEQFF. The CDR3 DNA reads TGTGCCAGCAGTTCTAGGGGGCCAGCTGAGCAGTTCTTC.

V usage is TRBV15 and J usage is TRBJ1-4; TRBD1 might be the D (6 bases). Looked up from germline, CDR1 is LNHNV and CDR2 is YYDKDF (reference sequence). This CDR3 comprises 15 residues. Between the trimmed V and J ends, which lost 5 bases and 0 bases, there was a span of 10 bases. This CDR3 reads CATSPRQATNEKLFF. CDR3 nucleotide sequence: TGTGCCACCAGCCCCCGACAGGCAACTAATGAAAAACTGTTTTTT.

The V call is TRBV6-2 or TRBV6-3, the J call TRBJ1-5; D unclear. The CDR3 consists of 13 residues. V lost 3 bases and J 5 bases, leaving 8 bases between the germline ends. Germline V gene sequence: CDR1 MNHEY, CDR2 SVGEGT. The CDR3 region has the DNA TGTGCCAGCAGTTATGGGAGCTATCAGCCCCAGCATTTT. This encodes CASSYGSYQPQHF.

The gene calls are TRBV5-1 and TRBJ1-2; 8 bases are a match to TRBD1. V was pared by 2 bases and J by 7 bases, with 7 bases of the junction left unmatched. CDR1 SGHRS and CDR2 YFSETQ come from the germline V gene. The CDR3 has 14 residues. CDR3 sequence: CASSLQGDSFGYTF. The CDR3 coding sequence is TGCGCCAGCAGCTTACAGGGGGATTCTTTTGGCTACACCTTC.

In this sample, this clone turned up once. CDR3 sequence reads: CASRSGQINSPLHF. The CDR3 coding sequence is TGTGCCAGCAGGTCGGGACAGATCAATTCACCCCTCCACTTT. J is TRBJ1-6 and V is TRBV2, with 7 bases lining up with TRBD1. From germline, CDR1 is SNHLY and CDR2 FYNNEI. This CDR3 has 14 residues. V dropped 6 bases and J dropped 7; count of bases not matched to a gene: 6.

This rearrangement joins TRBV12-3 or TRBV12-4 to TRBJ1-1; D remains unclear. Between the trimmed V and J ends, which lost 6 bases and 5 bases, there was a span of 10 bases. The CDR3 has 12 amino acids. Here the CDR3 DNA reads TGTGCCAGCAGACCATCAGAAACTGAAGCTTTCTTT. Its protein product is CASRPSETEAFF.

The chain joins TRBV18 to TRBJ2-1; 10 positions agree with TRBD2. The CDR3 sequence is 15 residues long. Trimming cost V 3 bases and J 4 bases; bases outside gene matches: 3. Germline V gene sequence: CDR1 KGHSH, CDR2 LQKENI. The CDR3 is CASSPLAGAYNEQFF. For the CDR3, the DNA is TGTGCCAGCTCACCCCTAGCGGGGGCGTACAATGAGCAGTTCTTC.

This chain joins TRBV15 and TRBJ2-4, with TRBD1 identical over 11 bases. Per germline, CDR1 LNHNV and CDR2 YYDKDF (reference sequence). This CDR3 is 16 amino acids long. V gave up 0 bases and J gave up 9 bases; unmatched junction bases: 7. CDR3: CATSRDRTGGWGIQYF. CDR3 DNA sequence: TGTGCCACCAGCAGAGACCGGACAGGGGGCTGGGGCATTCAGTACTTC.

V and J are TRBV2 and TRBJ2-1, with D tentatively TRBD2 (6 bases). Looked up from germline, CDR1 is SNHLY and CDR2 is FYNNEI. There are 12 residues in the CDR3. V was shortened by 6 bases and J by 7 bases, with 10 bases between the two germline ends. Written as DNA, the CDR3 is TGTGCCAGCAGCCCGACTAGGAATGAGCAGTTCTTC. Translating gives CASSPTRNEQFF.

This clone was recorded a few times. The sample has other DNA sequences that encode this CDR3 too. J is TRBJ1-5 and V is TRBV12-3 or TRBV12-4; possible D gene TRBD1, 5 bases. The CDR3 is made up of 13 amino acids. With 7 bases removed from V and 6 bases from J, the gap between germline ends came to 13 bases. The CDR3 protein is CASTPGGGQPQHF. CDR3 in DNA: TGTGCCAGCACTCCGGGGGGGGGTCAGCCCCAGCATTTT.

CDR3 residues: CASSKGHFYEQYF. In DNA, the CDR3 is TGTGCCAGCAGCAAGGGACATTTCTACGAGCAGTACTTC. V gene TRBV9 combines with J gene TRBJ2-7, with D perhaps TRBD1 (6 bases). The CDR3 contains 13 residues. The V end lost 4 bases, the J end lost 3 bases, and 11 bases lay between the germline ends. CDR1 is SGDLS and CDR2 is YYNGEE in the germline V gene.

The CDR3 loop is CASSQDLVGTGLADTQYF. CDR3 bases: TGCGCCAGCAGCCAAGATCTGGTAGGGACAGGGTTGGCAGATACGCAGTATTTT. The rearrangement links TRBV4-3 to TRBJ2-3; 9 nucleotides align to TRBD1. The CDR3 runs to 18 residues. V shed 0 bases, J shed 4 bases, and the junction held 11 bases outside the gene matches. Germline assignment: CDR1 LGHNA and CDR2 YSLEER.

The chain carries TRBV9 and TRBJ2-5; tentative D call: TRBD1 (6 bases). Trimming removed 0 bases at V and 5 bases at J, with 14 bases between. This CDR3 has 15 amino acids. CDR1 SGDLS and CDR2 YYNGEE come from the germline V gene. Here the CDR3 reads CASSVAQGMGETQYF. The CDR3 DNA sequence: TGTGCCAGCAGCGTAGCCCAGGGGATGGGGGAGACCCAGTACTTC.

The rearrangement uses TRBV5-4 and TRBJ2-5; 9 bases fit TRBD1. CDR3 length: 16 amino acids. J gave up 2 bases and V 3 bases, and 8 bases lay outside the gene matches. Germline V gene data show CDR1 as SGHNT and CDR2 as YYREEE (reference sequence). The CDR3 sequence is CASSSGLGQGQETQYF. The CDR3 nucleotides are TGTGCCAGCAGCTCTGGCTTGGGACAGGGACAAGAGACCCAGTACTTC.

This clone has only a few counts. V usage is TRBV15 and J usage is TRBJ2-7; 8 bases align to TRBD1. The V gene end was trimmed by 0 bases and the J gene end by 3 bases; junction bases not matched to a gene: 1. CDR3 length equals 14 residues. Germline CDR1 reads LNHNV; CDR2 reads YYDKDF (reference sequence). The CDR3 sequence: CATSRDTGGYEQYF. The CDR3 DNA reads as TGTGCCACCAGCAGAGATACAGGGGGCTACGAGCAGTACTTC.

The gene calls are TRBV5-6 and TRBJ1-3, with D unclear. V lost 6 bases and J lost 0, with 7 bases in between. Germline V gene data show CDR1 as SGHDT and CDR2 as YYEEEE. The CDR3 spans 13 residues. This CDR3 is CASNQYSGNTIYF. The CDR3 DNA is TGTGCCAGCAACCAGTACTCTGGAAACACCATATATTTT.

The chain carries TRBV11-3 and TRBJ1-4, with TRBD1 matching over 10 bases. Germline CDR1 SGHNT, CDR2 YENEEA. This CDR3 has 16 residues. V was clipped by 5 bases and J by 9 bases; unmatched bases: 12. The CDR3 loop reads CASSSPRGTGDKKLFF. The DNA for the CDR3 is TGTGCCAGCAGCAGCCCCAGAGGGACAGGGGACAAAAAACTGTTTTTT.